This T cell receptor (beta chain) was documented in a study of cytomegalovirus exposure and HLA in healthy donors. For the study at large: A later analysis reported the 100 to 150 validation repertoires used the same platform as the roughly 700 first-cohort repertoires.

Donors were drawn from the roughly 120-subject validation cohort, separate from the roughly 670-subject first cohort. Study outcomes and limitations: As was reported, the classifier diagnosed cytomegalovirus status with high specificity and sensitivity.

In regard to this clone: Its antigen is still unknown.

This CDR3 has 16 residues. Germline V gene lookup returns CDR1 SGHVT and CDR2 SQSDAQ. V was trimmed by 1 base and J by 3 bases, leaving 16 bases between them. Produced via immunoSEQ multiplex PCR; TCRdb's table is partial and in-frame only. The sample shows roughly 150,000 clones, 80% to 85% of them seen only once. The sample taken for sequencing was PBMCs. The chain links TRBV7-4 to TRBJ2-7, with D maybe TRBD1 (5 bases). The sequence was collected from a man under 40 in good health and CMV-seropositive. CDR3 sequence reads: CASSLDQGNFDYEQYF. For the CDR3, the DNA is TGTGCCAGCAGCTTAGACCAGGGAAACTTTGACTACGAGCAGTACTTC.